These T cell receptor beta chains were read from a single sample in a study of blood T cell repertoires in COVID-19. Here immunoSEQ multiplex PCR was the method, and the copy in TCRdb shows in-frame clones only, minus some. The sample has 200,000 to 250,000 clones; roughly nine tenths are singletons. Sequences were obtained from peripheral blood. These receptors came from a man aged 60 to 69 with COVID-19, enrolled during active disease. CDR3s include the opening cysteine and the closing phenylalanine or tryptophan. The D gene is left open where the match is weak. The listing skips clone size in some rows; elsewhere it reads once, few, many or a size class.

j_gene | d_gene | abundance | v_gene | CDR3aa | CDR3nt
TRBJ2-7 | TRBD2 | NA | TRBV11-3 | CASSGLASDEQYF | TGTGCCAGCAGCGGACTAGCGTCGGACGAGCAGTACTTC
TRBJ1-1 | TRBD1 | NA | TRBV12-3/TRBV12-4 | CASRTGGTTEAFF | TGTGCCAGTAGGACAGGGGGCACCACTGAAGCTTTCTTT
TRBJ2-6 | NA | NA | TRBV14 | CASSHGHSSGANVLTF | TGTGCCAGCAGCCACGGTCACTCGTCCGGGGCCAACGTCCTGACTTTC
TRBJ2-7 | NA | NA | TRBV6-1 | CASSENHIYLDTRLYEQYF | TGTGCCAGCAGTGAAAATCATATATATCTGGACACGAGATTGTACGAGCAGTACTTC
TRBJ1-3 | TRBD1 | NA | TRBV9 | CASSVGQGNTIYF | TGTGCCAGCAGCGTGGGACAGGGGAACACCATATATTTT
TRBJ1-2 | NA | NA | TRBV18 | CASSPREVYGYTF | TGTGCCAGCTCACCGAGGGAGGTCTATGGCTACACCTTC
TRBJ1-2 | NA | few | TRBV3-1/TRBV3-2 | CASSQDRREGYTF | TGTGCCAGCAGCCAAGATCGGAGGGAAGGCTACACCTTC
TRBJ1-3 | TRBD1 | NA | TRBV7-3 | CASSYRQGAGNTIYF | TGTGCCAGCAGCTACAGACAGGGGGCTGGAAACACCATATATTTT
TRBJ1-1 | NA | NA | TRBV6-5 | CASNRANTEAFF | TGTGCCAGCAACAGGGCGAACACTGAAGCTTTCTTT
TRBJ2-2 | TRBD2 | NA | TRBV24-1 | CATSIAGGNRNTGELFF | TGTGCCACCAGTATAGCGGGAGGGAATCGGAACACCGGGGAGCTGTTTTTT
TRBJ1-1 | TRBD1 | NA | TRBV5-6 | CASSWDRGASTEAFF | TGTGCCAGCAGCTGGGACAGGGGGGCTAGCACTGAAGCTTTCTTT
TRBJ1-1 | NA | NA | TRBV5-6 | CASSLPAGNTEAFF | TGTGCCAGCAGCTTGCCAGCAGGGAACACTGAAGCTTTCTTT
TRBJ2-1 | TRBD2 | NA | TRBV5-1 | CASTITGGPYNEQFF | TGCGCCAGCACAATTACGGGGGGGCCCTACAATGAGCAGTTCTTC
TRBJ2-1 | TRBD2 | NA | TRBV5-1 | CASSFGWTSAFSSYNEQFF | TGCGCCAGCAGCTTCGGGTGGACTAGCGCGTTTAGCTCCTACAATGAGCAGTTCTTC
TRBJ1-1 | NA | NA | TRBV14 | CASSQGPGGTTEAFF | TGTGCCAGCAGCCAGGGACCGGGGGGTACCACTGAAGCTTTCTTT
TRBJ2-5 | NA | NA | TRBV24-1 | CATSDLEAPGVRETQYF | TGTGCCACCAGTGATTTGGAGGCCCCAGGGGTTCGGGAGACCCAGTACTTC
TRBJ2-7 | TRBD1 | NA | TRBV18 | CASSPFWTGQLYEQYF | TGTGCCAGCTCACCTTTTTGGACAGGCCAACTCTACGAGCAGTACTTC
TRBJ2-1 | TRBD2 | NA | TRBV19 | CASSFPGTRWHDEQFF | TGTGCCAGTAGTTTCCCCGGGACTAGATGGCACGATGAGCAGTTCTTC
TRBJ1-4 | TRBD1 | NA | TRBV19 | CASSAGTGIVTTNEKLFF | TGTGCCAGTAGTGCCGGGACAGGGATAGTAACAACTAATGAAAAACTGTTTTTT
TRBJ2-3 | TRBD2 | NA | TRBV15 | CATSGGEGTDTQYF | TGTGCCACCAGCGGGGGGGAGGGCACAGATACGCAGTATTTT
TRBJ1-2 | NA | NA | TRBV30 | CAGGAPANYGYTF | TGTGCCGGGGGAGCCCCAGCTAACTATGGCTACACCTTC
TRBJ2-2 | NA | NA | TRBV3-1/TRBV3-2 | CASSYNEGGELFF | TGTGCCAGCAGTTATAATGAGGGCGGGGAGCTGTTTTTT
TRBJ2-1 | NA | NA | TRBV6-1 | CASSVQGFSSYNEQFF | TGTGCCAGCAGTGTACAGGGCTTTAGCTCCTACAATGAGCAGTTCTTC
TRBJ1-1 | NA | NA | TRBV11-2 | CASSPFSGAPTEAFF | TGTGCCAGCAGCCCGTTCTCAGGGGCCCCCACTGAAGCTTTCTTT
TRBJ1-5 | NA | NA | TRBV5-1 | CASSLDGDPDQPQHF | TGCGCCAGCAGCTTGGATGGAGACCCAGATCAGCCCCAGCATTTT
TRBJ2-7 | NA | NA | TRBV7-2 | CASAVEGGGTYEQYF | TGTGCCAGCGCCGTGGAAGGCGGAGGAACCTACGAGCAGTACTTC
TRBJ1-1 | NA | NA | TRBV7-3 | CASSNGILNTEAFF | TGTGCCAGCAGCAACGGGATCCTGAACACTGAAGCTTTCTTT
TRBJ2-1 | TRBD1 | once | TRBV2 | CASGGTGGYNEQFF | TGTGCCAGCGGGGGGACAGGGGGATACAATGAGCAGTTCTTC
TRBJ1-2 | NA | once | TRBV20-1 | CSARNIDGYTF | TGCAGTGCTAGAAATATAGATGGCTACACCTTC
TRBJ2-2 | TRBD1 | NA | TRBV5-5 | CASSRSGTGMNGELFF | TGTGCCAGCAGCAGATCCGGGACAGGGATGAACGGGGAGCTGTTTTTT
TRBJ2-2 | TRBD1 | NA | TRBV5-4 | CASSLQGADGELFF | TGTGCCAGCAGCTTGCAGGGGGCGGACGGGGAGCTGTTTTTT
TRBJ2-1 | NA | NA | TRBV4-2 | CASSQDAGITPNEQFF | TGTGCCAGCAGCCAAGATGCGGGAATCACTCCCAATGAGCAGTTCTTC
TRBJ2-1 | TRBD2 | NA | TRBV7-9 | CASSSRTSSGRSYNEQFF | TGTGCCAGCAGCTCGCGCACCAGCAGCGGGAGGTCCTACAATGAGCAGTTCTTC
TRBJ1-2 | TRBD1 | NA | TRBV30 | CACWTGGDYGYTF | TGTGCCTGTTGGACAGGGGGCGACTATGGCTACACCTTC
TRBJ2-7 | NA | NA | TRBV7-2 | CASSLEIRGHEQYF | TGTGCCAGCAGCTTAGAAATCAGGGGACACGAGCAGTACTTC